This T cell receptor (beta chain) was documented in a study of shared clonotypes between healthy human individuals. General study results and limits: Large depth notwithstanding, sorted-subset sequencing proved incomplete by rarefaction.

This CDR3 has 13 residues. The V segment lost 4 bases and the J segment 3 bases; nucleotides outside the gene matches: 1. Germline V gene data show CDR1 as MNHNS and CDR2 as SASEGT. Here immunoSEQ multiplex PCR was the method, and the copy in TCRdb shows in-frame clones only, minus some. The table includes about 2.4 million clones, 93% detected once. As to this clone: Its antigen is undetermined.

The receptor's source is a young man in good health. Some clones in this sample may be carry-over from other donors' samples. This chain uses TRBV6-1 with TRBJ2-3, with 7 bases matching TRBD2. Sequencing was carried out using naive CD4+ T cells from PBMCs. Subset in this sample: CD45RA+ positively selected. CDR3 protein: CASSAGGTDTQYF. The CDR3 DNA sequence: TGTGCCAGCAGTGCGGGGGGTACAGATACGCAGTATTTT.